This TCR beta chain was documented in a study of identical twins. Germline-derived CDR1 and CDR2 are PRHDT and FYEKMQ (reference sequence). Germline trimming cut 2 bases from V and 7 bases from J; bases unmatched to any gene: 5. The CDR3 runs to 15 residues. TCRdb ran MiXCR on the 5' RACE reads and lists one entry per CDR3 protein. The table has some 900,000 distinct CDR3 sequences, around 12% seen once; the top ten hold around 1.6%. This same sample was also part of a study on yellow fever vaccine responses in identical twins.

What was sequenced was PBMCs. The rearrangement joins TRBV13 to TRBJ2-3; 11 bases line up with TRBD2. This clonotype originated in a woman aged 18 to 35 in good health. CDR3 sequence (DNA): TGTGCCAGCAGCTTATATCTAGCGGGAGGAAATACGCAGTATTTT. This sequence encodes CASSLYLAGGNTQYF.